The clone carrying this TCR beta chain was recorded at least ten times. This sample is drawn from a study of blood T cell repertoires in COVID-19. Across the study: Samples taken during acute and convalescent COVID-19 were collected in the United States, Italy and Spain. Sources were T cells, B-cell-depleted T cells, or PBMCs; the material itself was cDNA or gDNA.

In the authors' workflow: Using reference gene primer amplification, nucleated cell counts were estimated. The protocol was immunoSEQ multiplex PCR, while the TCRdb copy is restricted to in-frame clones and leaves out a portion. The D gene and trimming were derived from the DNA, and the V and J assignments and clone size from that table. Of 200,000 to 250,000 clones detected, approximately 82% appear once; the ten largest clones hold over 10%. The sequenced sample was peripheral blood. The TCR was taken from a human donor in a cohort sampled during active COVID-19.

The CDR3 bases are TGTGCCAGCAGTTTGGTCCAGGGTCCCTACGAGCAGTACTTC. It translates to CASSLVQGPYEQYF. The chain carries TRBV28 and TRBJ2-7, with TRBD1 as a possible D gene (5 bases). The CDR3 has 14 amino acids. The V end lost 3 bases, the J end lost 2 bases, and 11 bases lay between the germline ends. Germline V lookup: CDR1 MDHEN, CDR2 SYDVKM.